This T cell receptor (beta chain) was documented in a study of beta chain features in type 1 diabetes (dated by TCRdb to the late 2010s). With respect to the entire study: No differences in mean age, gender distribution, total cell number or subset yield were found between patients and healthy donors. Regulatory and stem cell-like memory subsets were obtained from only 8 patients and about 8 healthy donors, while naive and central memory subsets were obtained from all 28 donors. The study compared TCRB repertoires of sorted circulating CD4+ T cell subsets between recently diagnosed type 1 diabetes patients and matched healthy donors. Across all samples, 107,917,701 sorted cells were examined, and cell number per subset correlated strongly with RNA yield. What the work shows at the level of the full study, not this receptor alone: Because cDNA rather than genomic DNA was sequenced, highly expressing activated cells could have been over-represented, although no difference in activation and CD3 levels was found between groups. Naive, central memory and regulatory TCRB repertoires appeared to be more similar among patients than among healthy donors. Patients with type 1 diabetes made fewer insertions and deleted more nucleotides at VDJ recombination sites, implying thymic rearrangement abnormalities. PCR may preferentially amplify shorter templates, but because patient and control samples were amplified and corrected together, any resulting skew would affect both groups equally. A moderate but significant shortening of TCRB CDR3 length was observed in type 1 diabetes patients in all four CD4+ subsets. Only small numbers of individuals were included in the HLA sub-analyses, which left unresolved whether HLA type had any influence on TCRB rearrangement.

With regard to this clone: Its antigen is still unknown. Base-call qualities are not available, and no considerably larger clone is one nucleotide away.

Each donor gave one peripheral blood draw, about 110 mL on average, collected into heparinised tubes. Naive, central memory, regulatory and stem cell-like memory CD4+ T cells were sorted on a BD FACSAria II using a panel including CD45RO, CCR7, CD25, CD127, CD95 and CD27. Purity was above 98% for every sorted population. PBMCs were isolated right away by Lymphoprep density gradient centrifugation and were stained directly, without culture. So that batch effects would be minimized, each experiment stained and sorted samples in pairs, pairing one healthy donor with one patient. All of the isolated RNA was reverse transcribed with the High Capacity cDNA Reverse Transcription Kit, so expressed TCRB transcripts were sequenced. Naive, central memory and regulatory T cell samples underwent deep immunoSEQ sequencing, averaging roughly 3.5 million total reads per sample. Sorted cells were lysed in RLT buffer, and RNA was extracted using DNase-treated RNeasy Micro or Mini kits according to cell number. To prevent cross-contamination, every cell subset was processed on its own, while patient and healthy donor samples were processed together. Using the immunoSEQ multiplex PCR, TCRB sequences were amplified from cDNA into 87-bp fragments spanning the CDR3 region. Sequencing of the amplicons was performed on the Illumina HiSeq platform. For the original study's pipeline: PCR bias was computationally corrected using synthetic template baselines, reads within Hamming distance 2 were collapsed, and singletons that could not be merged were discarded. By aligning reads against IMGT, V, D and J genes, CDR3 length, and insertions or deletions at six rearrangement sites were assigned. Within each subset, clonotype counts were normalized to sorted cell number, after which true diversity and Gini coefficients were computed with the tcR R package. Repertoire sharing was quantified using the overlap coefficient calculated on TCRB nucleotide sequences. Out-of-frame TCRB sequences from naive cells were analyzed as a proxy for the pre-selection repertoire. What TCRdb holds here is the immuneACCESS table cut down to in-frame rearrangements. Part of the clones is not present; checked against another copy, under half of the missing clones reflect an unresolved V gene, and the others are unexplained. The V and J calls and clone size were taken over from that table, and D and trimming were inferred from the DNA. The table for this sample lists 160,000 or so clones; roughly 60% of them were counted only once. Jointly, the top ten make up about 0.081% of the sample.

This sequence originates from a man aged 30-40 years with type 1 diabetes. The sample consisted of naive CD4+ T cells from blood. This specimen's cell subset or site label, per the study, means: true naive CD4+ T cells.

The CDR3 protein is CAWRARIVDGYTF. Here is the DNA: TGTGCCTGGAGAGCGAGAATAGTAGATGGCTACACCTTC. The chain joins TRBV30 to TRBJ1-2; no D gene can be assigned with confidence. The cysteine opens and the phenylalanine closes a CDR3 of 13 amino acids. The CDR3 DNA has 39 bases and is translated from base 1. V is reduced by 3 bases and J by 6 bases, leaving a spacing of 14 bases between them. CDR1 is given as GTSNPN and CDR2 as SVGIG, both from the germline V gene (reference sequence).